The 9 T cell receptor beta chains listed next were all sequenced from one sample in a study of blood T cells in healthy people across ages. The authors ran a second PCR of 7 to 11 cycles using a sample-barcoded 5' primer and a J-beta primer mix. TCRdb recomputed calls from the 5' RACE reads with MiXCR, one row per CDR3 protein. The sample has around 600,000 distinct CDR3 sequences; roughly 43% are singletons. The source material was blood. The receptors originated from a man older than 75 in good health.

V and J are TRBV20-1 and TRBJ2-5; 7 positions match TRBD1. V shed 4 bases and J 5 bases; nucleotides not matched to a gene: 10. Germline loops: CDR1 DFQATT, CDR2 SNEGSKA (reference sequence). The CDR3 is 14 amino acids. CDR3 in DNA: TGCAGTGCTACCTCGGTAGGGGGCTTGGAGACCCAGTACTTC. This translates into CSATSVGGLETQYF.

This chain uses TRBV29-1 with TRBJ1-1; no definite D call. Trimming pared 4 bases from V and 2 bases from J, leaving 11 bases between. Germline CDR1 is SQVTM and CDR2 is ANQGSEA. The CDR3 covers 13 residues. The CDR3 nucleotides are TGCAGCGTTGGGGCAGCTGGCAACACTGAAGCTTTCTTT. Translated: CSVGAAGNTEAFF.

V gene TRBV18 combines with J gene TRBJ1-1, with D unresolved. Deletions cut 4 bases from V and 2 bases from J, with 14 bases between. Germline CDR1 reads KGHSH; CDR2 reads LQKENI. The CDR3 length is 15 residues. The CDR3 protein is CASSQMSGLNTEAFF. The CDR3 DNA is TGTGCCAGCTCACAAATGAGTGGACTCAACACTGAAGCTTTCTTT.

In this sample, this clonotype turned up a few times. The rearrangement uses TRBV9 and TRBJ2-1; 8 positions agree with TRBD2. Looked up from germline, CDR1 is SGDLS and CDR2 is YYNGEE. Trimming cost V 4 bases and J 7 bases; bases outside gene matches: 10. CDR3 length equals 15 residues. In nucleotides, the CDR3 is TGTGCCAGCAGCTCCGGGGGGACTAGTGTGAATGAGCAGTTCTTC. Amino acid sequence: CASSSGGTSVNEQFF.

This clonotype was counted only a few times. V is TRBV29-1 and J is TRBJ2-1; D perhaps matches TRBD2 (5 bases). CDR3 length: 12 amino acids. The germline V gene encodes CDR1 SQVTM and CDR2 ANQGSEA. Trimming removed 0 bases at V and 15 bases at J, with 15 bases between. This CDR3 reads CSVEESGSVGFF. The CDR3, as DNA: TGCAGCGTTGAAGAGTCGGGGAGCGTGGGGTTCTTC.

The chain uses TRBV29-1 and TRBJ2-7; 8 bases agree with TRBD2. CDR3 size: 15 residues. Looked up from germline, CDR1 is SQVTM and CDR2 is ANQGSEA. The V gene end was trimmed by 5 bases and the J gene end by 9 bases; junction bases not matched to a gene: 18. CDR3 nucleotide sequence: TGCAGCGTTACCGGGGGGGCTTTACCGAGCGGGAGGCAGTACTTC. This encodes CSVTGGALPSGRQYF.

The V and J genes are TRBV20-1 and TRBJ1-4; TRBD1 might be the D (5 bases). Germline loops: CDR1 DFQATT, CDR2 SNEGSKA (reference sequence). This CDR3 is built from 15 residues. Trimming pared 4 bases from V and 6 bases from J, leaving 18 bases between. The CDR3 loop reads CSATRIGEGDEKLFF. DNA for the CDR3: TGCAGTGCTACTAGGATAGGGGAAGGAGATGAAAAACTGTTTTTT.

This chain links TRBV28 with TRBJ2-3; a weak D match, TRBD1 (6 bases). Trimming stripped 3 bases from V and 4 bases from J, with 11 bases between. The CDR3 covers 14 residues. Germline assignment: CDR1 MDHEN and CDR2 SYDVKM. The CDR3 loop reads CASSLSTGSDTQYF. The CDR3 region has the DNA TGTGCCAGCAGTTTGTCAACAGGGTCAGATACGCAGTATTTT. The full variable domain, rest sourced from reference TRBV28 and TRBJ2-3, is DVKVTQSSRYLVKRTGEKVFLECVQDMDHENMFWYRQDPGLGLRLIYFSYDVKMKEKGDIPEGYSVSREKKERFSLILESASTNQTSMYLCASSLSTGSDTQYFGPGTRLTVL.

The CDR3 coding sequence is TGCAGCGTTGAATCTCGGACAGGGACGAACACTGAAGCTTTCTTT. This encodes CSVESRTGTNTEAFF. The chain employs TRBV29-1 and TRBJ1-1; 8 bases fit TRBD1. Germline-derived CDR1 and CDR2 are SQVTM and ANQGSEA. The CDR3 consists of 15 residues. V lost 2 bases, J lost 1 base, and 6 bases stayed unmatched.